This TCR beta chain comes out of a study of yellow fever vaccine responses in identical twins (dated by TCRdb to the late 2010s). Regarding the complete study: Focusing on identical twins, the study followed the T cell clones that responded to the vaccine, and did so with precision.

About this clonotype: Its target antigen remains unknown. It has no much larger one-base neighbor in the sample; base qualities were not kept.

On the study overall, not on this receptor specifically: The authors reported that the T cell response to vaccination in identical twins appeared partly convergent and partly personalized.

V ends up 3 bases short and J 7 bases short, with an unmatched junction base count of 10. From cysteine to phenylalanine, the CDR3 is 15 amino acids long. CDR3 DNA is the only sequence kept; it has 45 bases, read in frame from the first base. The germline V gene specifies SGDLS as CDR1 and YYNGEE as CDR2. Libraries were made using RT-PCR. Sequencing was performed on an Illumina HiSeq 2500. The public reads were reanalyzed by TCRdb: fastp trimming at Q25, MiXCR alignment, in-frame beta chains only. Under each unique CDR3 protein, matching rows form one entry showing the most common genes and DNA. This sample gives approximately 33,000 distinct CDR3 sequences in total; more than 50% of them show up just once. The top ten hold about 4.5% of the sample.

The specimen comprised T cells from blood (PBMCs), unsorted or a sorted subset (not recorded which), sampled before or after yellow fever vaccination (not recorded which). The receptor's source is a woman aged 18-29 years who received the yellow fever vaccine. Donor details come from another sample of the same person, matched by shared clones. Recombination linked TRBV9 to TRBJ2-1, and 7 junctional nucleotides match TRBD2. DNA sequence: TGTGCCAGCAGCGCCCCCCTAGCGGCGCCAAATGAGCAGTTCTTC. Its amino acids are CASSAPLAAPNEQFF.